The 9 T cell receptor beta chains reported below all come from one sample, sequenced in a study of blood T cell repertoires in COVID-19. Data came from immunoSEQ multiplex PCR; TCRdb stores just in-frame clones and leaves some out. The table includes about 59,000 clones, over 75% detected once. Material for sequencing was peripheral blood. These receptors were obtained from an elderly man with acute or convalescent COVID-19.

The chain couples TRBV5-1 to TRBJ2-7, with TRBD1 identical over 8 bases. Germline assignment: CDR1 SGHRS and CDR2 YFSETQ. The CDR3 runs 15 residues. The V gene end was trimmed by 3 bases and the J gene end by 0 bases; junction bases not matched to a gene: 5. The DNA for the CDR3 is TGCGCCAGCAGCTGGGAAACAGGGGGCTCCTACGAGCAGTACTTC. This encodes CASSWETGGSYEQYF.

As concerns this clone: Additional DNA sequences in this sample encode the identical CDR3. CDR3 sequence reads: CASSLSGETQYF. The CDR3 region has the DNA TGTGCCAGCAGCTTATCCGGAGAGACCCAGTACTTC. The chain uses TRBV7-9 and TRBJ2-5; unclear D gene. The CDR3 contains 12 residues. The germline gives CDR1 SEHNR, CDR2 FQNEAQ (reference sequence). V was clipped by 2 bases and J by 4 bases, with 5 bases between them.

The rearrangement links TRBV6-5 to TRBJ1-1; no clear D gene. Germline CDR1 and CDR2: MNHEY and SVGAGI. The CDR3 has 13 residues. V lost 7 bases and J 7 bases, leaving 16 bases between the germline ends. The chain's CDR3 is CASNVPGFLEAFF. As DNA, the CDR3 is TGTGCCAGCAACGTACCGGGGTTCCTTGAAGCTTTCTTT.

This sequence joins TRBV5-6 and TRBJ2-5; the match to TRBD1 covers 8 bases. The CDR3 contains 14 residues. Looked up from germline, CDR1 is SGHDT and CDR2 is YYEEEE. V dropped 3 bases and J dropped 4; count of bases not matched to a gene: 5. The CDR3 is CASSSYGQGETQYF. In nucleotides, the CDR3 is TGTGCCAGCAGCTCCTACGGACAGGGAGAGACCCAGTACTTC. The whole variable domain, remainder taken from reference TRBV5-6 and TRBJ2-5, is DAGVTQSPTHLIKTRGQQVTLRCSPKSGHDTVSWYQQALGQGPQFIFQYYEEEERQRGNFPDRFSGHQFPNYSSELNVNALLLGDSALYLCASSSYGQGETQYFGPGTRLLVL.

The count of this clone is one. The chain employs TRBV6-5 and TRBJ2-1, with D uncertain. Germline V gene sequence: CDR1 MNHEY, CDR2 SVGAGI. V was cut by 6 bases and J by 4 bases, with 10 bases left in between. This CDR3 spans 13 amino acids. The CDR3 is CASSSPRYNEQFF. The DNA for the CDR3 is TGTGCCAGCAGCAGTCCACGTTACAATGAGCAGTTCTTC.

The chain combines TRBV6-5 with TRBJ1-1; a weak D match, TRBD1 (6 bases). The germline V gene encodes CDR1 MNHEY and CDR2 SVGAGI. The length of the CDR3 is 14 residues. With 0 bases removed from V and 8 bases from J, the gap between germline ends came to 13 bases. CDR3: CASSYSSGAVEAFF. Written as DNA, the CDR3 is TGTGCCAGCAGTTACTCATCAGGGGCCGTGGAAGCTTTCTTT.

The rearrangement uses TRBV6-5 and TRBJ2-1; 12 nucleotides match TRBD2. J was trimmed by 7 bases and V by 6 bases; bases with no gene match: 7. Germline V gene sequence: CDR1 MNHEY, CDR2 SVGAGI. This CDR3 comprises 15 residues. In DNA form, the CDR3 reads TGTGCCAGCAGCCGTCCTAGCGGGGGGGCAAATGAGCAGTTCTTC. Translation gives CASSRPSGGANEQFF.

The chain couples TRBV19 to TRBJ2-5; 11 bases fit TRBD1. V lost 5 bases, J lost 5 bases, and 10 bases stayed unmatched. The V gene's germline CDR1 is LNHDA and CDR2 SQIVND (reference sequence). This CDR3 is 16 amino acids long. Written as DNA, the CDR3 is TGTGCCAGTAGTTCTCTAGGACAGGGGGCGACGGAGACCCAGTACTTC. It yields the protein CASSSLGQGATETQYF.

V gene TRBV5-1 combines with J gene TRBJ2-7, with 13 bases that match TRBD2. V gave up 4 bases and J gave up 4 bases; unmatched junction bases: 8. This CDR3 contains 16 residues. CDR1 SGHRS and CDR2 YFSETQ come from the germline V gene. CDR3 nucleotides: TGCGCCAGCAGCAACTCGACTAGCGGGGGGCGGTACGAGCAGTACTTC. Translating it yields CASSNSTSGGRYEQYF.